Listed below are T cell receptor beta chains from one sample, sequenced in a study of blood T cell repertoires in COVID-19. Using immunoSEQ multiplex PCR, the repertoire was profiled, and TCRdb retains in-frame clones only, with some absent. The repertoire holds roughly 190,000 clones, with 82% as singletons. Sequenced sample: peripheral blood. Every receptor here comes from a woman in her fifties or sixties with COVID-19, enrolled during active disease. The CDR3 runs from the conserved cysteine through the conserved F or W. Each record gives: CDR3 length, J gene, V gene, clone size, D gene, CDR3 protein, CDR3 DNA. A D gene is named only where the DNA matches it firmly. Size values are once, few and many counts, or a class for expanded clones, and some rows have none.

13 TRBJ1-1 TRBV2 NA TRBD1 CASSGDRDTEAFF TGTGCCAGCAGTGGGGACAGGGACACTGAAGCTTTCTTT
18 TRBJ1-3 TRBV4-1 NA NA CASSQDGGATSSGNTIYF TGCGCCAGCAGCCAAGATGGTGGGGCGACGAGCTCTGGAAACACCATATATTTT
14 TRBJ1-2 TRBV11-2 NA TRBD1 CASSPDRGGYGYTF TGTGCCAGCAGCCCCGACAGGGGGGGCTATGGCTACACCTTC
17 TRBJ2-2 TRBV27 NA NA CASSLYVQGFVTGELFF TGTGCCAGCAGTTTATATGTCCAGGGCTTCGTCACCGGGGAGCTGTTTTTT
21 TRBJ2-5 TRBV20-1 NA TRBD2 CSASDWTVVRTSGRTEETQYF TGCAGTGCTAGTGACTGGACCGTTGTACGGACTAGCGGGAGAACGGAAGAGACCCAGTACTTC
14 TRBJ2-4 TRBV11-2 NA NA CASSLSGVDPREYF TGTGCCAGCAGCTTATCAGGGGTTGACCCCAGGGAGTACTTC
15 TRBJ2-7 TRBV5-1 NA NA CASSPRWGLSYEQYF TGCGCCAGCAGCCCCCGATGGGGGCTATCCTACGAGCAGTACTTC
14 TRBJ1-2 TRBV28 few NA CASSLGRGHYGYTF TGTGCCAGCAGTTTGGGCAGGGGACACTATGGCTACACCTTC
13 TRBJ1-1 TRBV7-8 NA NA CASSLGQATEAFF TGTGCCAGCAGCTTGGGCCAAGCAACTGAAGCTTTCTTT
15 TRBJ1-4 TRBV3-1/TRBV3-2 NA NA CASSPRRRADEKLFF TGTGCCAGCAGCCCCCGGAGACGAGCAGATGAAAAACTGTTTTTT
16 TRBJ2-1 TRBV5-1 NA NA CASSLMAVSSYNEQFF TGCGCCAGCAGCTTGATGGCGGTGAGCTCCTACAATGAGCAGTTCTTC